This TCR beta chain was sequenced for a study of shared clonotypes between healthy human individuals. A note on this clone: Its antigen is not known.

Only in-frame clones appear in the TCRdb table, and some are missing; sequencing was by immunoSEQ multiplex PCR. The table lists roughly 1 million clones, around 76% of them singletons. V was cut by 6 bases and J by 6 bases, with 6 bases left in between. CDR3 size: 11 residues. Germline values: CDR1 ENHRY, CDR2 SYGVKD. Study results and limitations: Larger richness was generally estimated for naive than memory subsets.

The TCR comes from a man younger than 30 in good health. V is TRBV10-3 and J is TRBJ2-1; no clear D gene. The sequenced sample consisted of memory CD4+ T cells sorted from blood. Subset reported: CD45RA-negative fraction. The CDR3 coding sequence is TGTGCCATCAGCTCCGCCAATGAGCAGTTCTTC. Translation gives CAISSANEQFF.